The clone carrying this TCR beta chain was observed once. Its antigen is not known. Trimming shortened V by 2 bases and J by 5 bases, and 13 bases separated the two germline ends. This CDR3 has 15 amino acids. Germline V gene sequence: CDR1 MNHNS, CDR2 SASEGT. This specimen comes from a study of cytomegalovirus exposure and HLA in healthy donors. Study observations and caveats: It emerged from a later analysis that several of the most significant clusters appeared to be linked to common viral pathogens.

It was with 60 Vbeta and 13 Jbeta primers that the PCR ran. TCRdb's copy holds only in-frame clones and misses some; the assay was immunoSEQ multiplex PCR. The sample lists about 120,000 clones, around 66% seen once, with more than 6.5% in the top ten. The clonotype comes from a woman aged 40 to 50 in good health and CMV-seropositive. Sequencing was performed on PBMCs. This chain uses TRBV6-1 with TRBJ1-5; perhaps TRBD1 as D (6 bases). The CDR3: CASSEREKGDQPQHF. CDR3 DNA: TGTGCCAGCAGTGAAAGGGAAAAGGGGGATCAGCCCCAGCATTTT.